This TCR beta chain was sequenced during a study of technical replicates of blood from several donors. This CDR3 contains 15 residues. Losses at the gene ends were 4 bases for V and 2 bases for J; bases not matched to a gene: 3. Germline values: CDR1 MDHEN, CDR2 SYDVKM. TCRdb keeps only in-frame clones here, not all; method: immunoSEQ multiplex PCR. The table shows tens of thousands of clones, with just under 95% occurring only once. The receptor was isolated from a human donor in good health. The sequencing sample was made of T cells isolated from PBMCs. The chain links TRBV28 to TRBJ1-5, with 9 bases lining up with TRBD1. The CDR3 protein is CASSSGTGRNQPQHF. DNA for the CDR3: TGTGCCAGCAGTTCCGGGACAGGGCGCAATCAGCCCCAGCATTTT.